Listed below are T cell receptor beta chains from one sample, sequenced in a study of blood T cells in healthy people across ages. MiXCR, applied by TCRdb to the 5' RACE reads, yields one record per CDR3 protein. The sample has some 1.5 million distinct CDR3 sequences; 28% are singletons. Input material: blood. All receptors come from a woman in her twenties or thirties in good health. The conserved cysteine and the conserved F or W are not part of the CDR3 here.

v_call: TRBV11-3; cdr3_aa: ASSLGGGLHNEQF
v_call: TRBV7-3; cdr3_aa: ASSLGGGTKNIQY
v_call: TRBV24-1; cdr3_aa: ATSEGGSYEQY
v_call: TRBV6-5; cdr3_aa: ASSSISISYNEQF
v_call: TRBV7-2; cdr3_aa: ASSSVGGTSYEQY
v_call: TRBV6-5; cdr3_aa: ASSLTPGTSYGELF
v_call: TRBV10-3; cdr3_aa: AISESTSSYNEQF
v_call: TRBV7-2; cdr3_aa: ASSLAGPAGTEAF
v_call: TRBV12-3/TRBV12-4; cdr3_aa: ASSLRGTPGYT
v_call: TRBV4-1; cdr3_aa: ASSQVGDRVADTQY
v_call: TRBV7-2; cdr3_aa: ASSPSTGINQPQH
v_call: TRBV3-1; cdr3_aa: ASSPAAGGYSSYEQY
v_call: TRBV12-3/TRBV12-4; cdr3_aa: ASRRQGMGNQPQH
v_call: TRBV7-2; cdr3_aa: ASSVTSGGSSYNEQF
v_call: TRBV2; cdr3_aa: ASSKERGFNERF
v_call: TRBV24-1; cdr3_aa: ATSERGKPSYNEQF
v_call: TRBV12-3/TRBV12-4; cdr3_aa: ASRDRDEAF
v_call: TRBV3-1; cdr3_aa: ASSQERTSGFYNEQF
v_call: TRBV6-5; cdr3_aa: ASSYASYYGYT
v_call: TRBV12-3/TRBV12-4; cdr3_aa: ASSLVQENNEQF
v_call: TRBV12-3/TRBV12-4; cdr3_aa: ASSSGLAGDLQETQY
v_call: TRBV12-3/TRBV12-4; cdr3_aa: ASSAVDEQF
v_call: TRBV29-1; cdr3_aa: SVAPRSSGTQY
v_call: TRBV7-2; cdr3_aa: ASRAASGRADTQY
v_call: TRBV5-1; cdr3_aa: ASSQETSGRDNEQF
v_call: TRBV7-3; cdr3_aa: ANRPGGGSDTQY
v_call: TRBV5-5; cdr3_aa: ASSLETGFNYGYT
v_call: TRBV2; cdr3_aa: ASSVGGHTQETQY
v_call: TRBV20-1; cdr3_aa: SAQGGSYNEQF
v_call: TRBV29-1; cdr3_aa: SAPRDRGRGEQY
v_call: TRBV6-5; cdr3_aa: ASRAWTAHEAF
v_call: TRBV5-1; cdr3_aa: ASSLSDEDTQY
v_call: TRBV2; cdr3_aa: ASSDGAGGPGTQY
v_call: TRBV12-3/TRBV12-4; cdr3_aa: ASSPQTLGGSTEQY
v_call: TRBV29-1; cdr3_aa: SVVGVQETQY
v_call: TRBV28; cdr3_aa: ASSFHRGRESAF
v_call: TRBV18; cdr3_aa: ASSPAQGRQETQY
v_call: TRBV20-1; cdr3_aa: SVRPLTGGDEQY
v_call: TRBV18; cdr3_aa: ASSPPDGSGGYT
v_call: TRBV4-1; cdr3_aa: ASSQAQGAGNQPQH
v_call: TRBV6-1; cdr3_aa: ASSPGLAGRPGRNEQF
v_call: TRBV29-1; cdr3_aa: SMLPPAMGGGDTQY
v_call: TRBV11-2; cdr3_aa: ASSLDRGGTYEQY
v_call: TRBV12-3/TRBV12-4; cdr3_aa: ASREAGRDTQY
v_call: TRBV2; cdr3_aa: ASRTTGAGANVLT
v_call: TRBV15; cdr3_aa: ATGGRGRGEQF
v_call: TRBV28; cdr3_aa: ASTATQGVETQY
v_call: TRBV11-1; cdr3_aa: ASSQGLKGGNEQF
v_call: TRBV15; cdr3_aa: ATSRDAATENIQY
v_call: TRBV2; cdr3_aa: ASSSEQGQHQPQH
v_call: TRBV30; cdr3_aa: AWSAWTDYEQY
v_call: TRBV2; cdr3_aa: ASSEVPRDRGY
v_call: TRBV10-3; cdr3_aa: AISGNPGFGTEAF
v_call: TRBV20-1; cdr3_aa: SARIPGQGSYEQY